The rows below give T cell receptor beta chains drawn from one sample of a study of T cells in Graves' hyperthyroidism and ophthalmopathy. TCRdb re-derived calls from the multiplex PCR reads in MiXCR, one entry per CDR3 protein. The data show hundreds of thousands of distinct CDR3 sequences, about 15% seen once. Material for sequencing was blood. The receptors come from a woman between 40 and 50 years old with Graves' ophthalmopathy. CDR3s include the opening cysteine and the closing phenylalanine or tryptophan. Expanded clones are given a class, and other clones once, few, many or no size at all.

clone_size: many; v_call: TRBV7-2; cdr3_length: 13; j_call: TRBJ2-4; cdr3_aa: CASSKQVENIQYF
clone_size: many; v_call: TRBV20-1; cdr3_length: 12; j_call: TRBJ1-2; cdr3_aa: CSAWTGGYGYTF
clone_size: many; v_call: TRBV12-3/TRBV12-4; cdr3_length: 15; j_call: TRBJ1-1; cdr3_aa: CASRYAGGPNTEAFF
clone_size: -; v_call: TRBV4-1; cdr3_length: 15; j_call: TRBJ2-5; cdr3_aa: CASSQEDRVSETQYF
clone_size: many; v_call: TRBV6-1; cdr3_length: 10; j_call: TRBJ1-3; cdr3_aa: CASLENTIYF
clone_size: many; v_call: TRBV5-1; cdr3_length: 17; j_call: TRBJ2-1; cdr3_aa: CASSQATGLATYNEQFF
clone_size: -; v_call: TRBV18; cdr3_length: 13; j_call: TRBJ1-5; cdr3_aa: CASSPENNQPQHF
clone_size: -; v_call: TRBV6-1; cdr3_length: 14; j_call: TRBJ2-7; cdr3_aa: CASALEGNSYEQYF
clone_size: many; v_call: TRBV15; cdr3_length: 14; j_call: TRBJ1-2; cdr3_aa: CATSRDAEGYGYTF
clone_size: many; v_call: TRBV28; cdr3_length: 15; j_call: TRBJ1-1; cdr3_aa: CASKSPGARDTEAFF
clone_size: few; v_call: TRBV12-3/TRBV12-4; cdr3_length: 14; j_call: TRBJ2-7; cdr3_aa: CASSLRGRAYEQYF
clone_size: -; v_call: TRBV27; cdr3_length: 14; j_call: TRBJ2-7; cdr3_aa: CATGVGTSGYEQYF
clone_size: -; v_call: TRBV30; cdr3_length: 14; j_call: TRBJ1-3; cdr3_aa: CAWSVLGLLDTIYF
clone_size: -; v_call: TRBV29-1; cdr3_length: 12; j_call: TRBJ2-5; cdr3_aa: CSVPGYQETQYF
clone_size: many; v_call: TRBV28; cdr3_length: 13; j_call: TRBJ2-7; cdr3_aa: CASSLSTVGGGYF
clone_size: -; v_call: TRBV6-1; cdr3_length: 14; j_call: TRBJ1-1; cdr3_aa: CASSPRQTTTEAFF
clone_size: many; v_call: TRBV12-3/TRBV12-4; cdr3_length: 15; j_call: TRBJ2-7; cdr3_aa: CASSSTGQGSYEQYF
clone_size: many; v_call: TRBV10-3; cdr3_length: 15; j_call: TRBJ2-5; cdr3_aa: CAISESAGGGETQYF
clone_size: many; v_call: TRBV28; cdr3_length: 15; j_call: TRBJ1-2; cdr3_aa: CASSLYEGANYGYTF
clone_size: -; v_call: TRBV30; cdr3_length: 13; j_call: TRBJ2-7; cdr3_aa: CAWSVGEAYEQYF
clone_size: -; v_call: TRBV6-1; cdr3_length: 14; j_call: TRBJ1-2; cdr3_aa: CASTRDRGGYGYTF
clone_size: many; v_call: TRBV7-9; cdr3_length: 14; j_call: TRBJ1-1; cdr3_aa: CASSRITPNTEAFF
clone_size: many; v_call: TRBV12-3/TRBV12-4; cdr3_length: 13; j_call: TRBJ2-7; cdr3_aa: CASSFGDTYEQYF
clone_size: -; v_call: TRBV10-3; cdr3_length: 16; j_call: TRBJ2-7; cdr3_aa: CAISESFRGAGDEQYF
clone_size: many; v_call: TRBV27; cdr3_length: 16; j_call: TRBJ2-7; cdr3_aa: CASSFGARGSSYEQYF
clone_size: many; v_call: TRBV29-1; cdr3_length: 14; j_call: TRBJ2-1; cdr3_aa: CSVLAGDAYNEQFF
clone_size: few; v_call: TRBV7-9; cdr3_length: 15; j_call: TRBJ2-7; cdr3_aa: CASSLGGRVTYEQYF
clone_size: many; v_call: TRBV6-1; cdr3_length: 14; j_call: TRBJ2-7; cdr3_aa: CASRLIHTSYEQYF
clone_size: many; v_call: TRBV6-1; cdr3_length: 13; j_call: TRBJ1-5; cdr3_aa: CASSNTEYQPQHF
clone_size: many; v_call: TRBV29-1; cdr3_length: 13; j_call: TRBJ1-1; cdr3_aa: CSVTATANTEAFF
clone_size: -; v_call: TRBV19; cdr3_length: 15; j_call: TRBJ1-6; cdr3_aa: CASAAGTGPSSPLHF
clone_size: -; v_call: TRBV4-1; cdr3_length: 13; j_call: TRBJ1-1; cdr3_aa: CASSHQADLEAFF
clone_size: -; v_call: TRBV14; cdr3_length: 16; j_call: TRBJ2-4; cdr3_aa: CASSQYGGRAKNIQYF
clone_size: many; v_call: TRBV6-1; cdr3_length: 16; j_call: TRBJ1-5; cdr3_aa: CASSQTASHGNQPQHF
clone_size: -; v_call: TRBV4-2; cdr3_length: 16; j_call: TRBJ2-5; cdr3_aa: CASSQEAADLQETQYF
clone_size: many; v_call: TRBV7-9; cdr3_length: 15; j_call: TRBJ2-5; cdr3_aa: CASNSLLVHQETQYF
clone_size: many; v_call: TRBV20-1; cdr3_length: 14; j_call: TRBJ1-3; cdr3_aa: CRFLRDRGGNTIYF
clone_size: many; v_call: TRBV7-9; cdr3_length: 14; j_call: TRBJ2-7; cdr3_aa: CASSFALASYEQYF
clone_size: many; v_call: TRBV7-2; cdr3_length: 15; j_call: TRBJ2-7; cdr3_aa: CASSPDPGRSYEQYF
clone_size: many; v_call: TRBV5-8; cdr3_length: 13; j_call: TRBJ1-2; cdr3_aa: CASSLPHGDGYTF
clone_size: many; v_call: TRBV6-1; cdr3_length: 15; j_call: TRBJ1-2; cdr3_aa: CASMRSGVLSYGYTF
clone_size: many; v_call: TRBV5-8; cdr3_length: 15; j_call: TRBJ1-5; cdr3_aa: CASSLGQASNQPQHF
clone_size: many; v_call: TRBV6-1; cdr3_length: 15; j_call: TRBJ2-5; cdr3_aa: CASSAPVTGLETQYF
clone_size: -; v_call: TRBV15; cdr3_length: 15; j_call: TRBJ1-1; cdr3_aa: CATSREGLGLFEAFF
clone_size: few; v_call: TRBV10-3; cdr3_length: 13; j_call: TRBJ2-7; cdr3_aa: CAISDPTLPGEYF
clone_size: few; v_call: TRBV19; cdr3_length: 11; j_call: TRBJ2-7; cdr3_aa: CASEQGYEQYF
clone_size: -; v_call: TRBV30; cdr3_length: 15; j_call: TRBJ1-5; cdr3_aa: CAWSKQGPSNQPQHF
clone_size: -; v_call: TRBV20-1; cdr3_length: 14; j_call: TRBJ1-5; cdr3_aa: CSAPEGDSNQPQHF
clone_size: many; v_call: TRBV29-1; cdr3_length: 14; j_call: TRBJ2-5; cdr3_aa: CSVEWALAQETQYF
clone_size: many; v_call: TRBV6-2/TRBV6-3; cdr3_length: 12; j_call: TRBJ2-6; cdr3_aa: CASSVGANVLTF
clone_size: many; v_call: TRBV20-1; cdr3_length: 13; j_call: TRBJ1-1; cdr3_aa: CSATDSLAPEAFF
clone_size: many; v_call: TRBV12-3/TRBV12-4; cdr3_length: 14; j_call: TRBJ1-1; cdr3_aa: CASIKGHMNTEAFF